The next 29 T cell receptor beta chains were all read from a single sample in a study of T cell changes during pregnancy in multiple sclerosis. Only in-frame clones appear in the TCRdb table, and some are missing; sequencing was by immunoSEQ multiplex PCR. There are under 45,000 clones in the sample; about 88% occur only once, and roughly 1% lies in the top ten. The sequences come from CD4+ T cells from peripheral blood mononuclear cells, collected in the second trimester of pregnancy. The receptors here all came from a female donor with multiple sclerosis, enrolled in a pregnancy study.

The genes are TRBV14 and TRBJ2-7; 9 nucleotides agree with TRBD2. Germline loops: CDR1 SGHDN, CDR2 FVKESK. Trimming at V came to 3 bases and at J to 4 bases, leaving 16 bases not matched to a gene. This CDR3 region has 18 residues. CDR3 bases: TGTGCCAGCAGCCATCTCCGCCCAGCTAGCGGGATTTTATACGAGCAGTACTTC. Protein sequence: CASSHLRPASGILYEQYF.

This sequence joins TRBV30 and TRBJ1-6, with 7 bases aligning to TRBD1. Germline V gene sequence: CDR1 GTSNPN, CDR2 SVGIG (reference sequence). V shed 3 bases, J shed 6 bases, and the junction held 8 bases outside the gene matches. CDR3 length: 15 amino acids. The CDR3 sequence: CAWRGDSNFNSPLHF. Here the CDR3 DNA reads TGTGCCTGGAGGGGGGACAGTAATTTTAATTCACCCCTCCACTTT.

The CDR3 DNA reads TGTGCCAGCAGTCGGGGGGGACAGCTAATACAAGAGACCCAGTACTTC. Its protein is CASSRGGQLIQETQYF. The chain is built from TRBV7-8 and TRBJ2-5, with D possibly TRBD2 on 8 matching bases. This CDR3 contains 16 residues. Germline lookup yields CDR1 SGHVS and CDR2 FQNEAQ. V was shortened by 6 bases and J by 2 bases, with 19 bases between the two germline ends.

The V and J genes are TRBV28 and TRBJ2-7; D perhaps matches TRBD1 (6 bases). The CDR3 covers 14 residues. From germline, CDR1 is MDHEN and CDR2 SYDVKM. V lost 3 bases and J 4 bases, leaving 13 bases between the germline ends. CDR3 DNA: TGTGCCAGCAGTTTGTTCACAGGGCAATACGAGCAGTACTTC. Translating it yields CASSLFTGQYEQYF. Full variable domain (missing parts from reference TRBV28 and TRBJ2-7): DVKVTQSSRYLVKRTGEKVFLECVQDMDHENMFWYRQDPGLGLRLIYFSYDVKMKEKGDIPEGYSVSREKKERFSLILESASTNQTSMYLCASSLFTGQYEQYFGPGTRLTVT.

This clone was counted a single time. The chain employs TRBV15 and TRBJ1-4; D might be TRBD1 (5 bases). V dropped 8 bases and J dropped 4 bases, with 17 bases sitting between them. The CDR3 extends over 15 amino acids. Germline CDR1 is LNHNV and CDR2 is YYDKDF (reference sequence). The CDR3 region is CATQSGDSFNEKLFF. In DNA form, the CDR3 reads TGTGCCACCCAGTCCGGAGACAGCTTTAATGAAAAACTGTTTTTT.

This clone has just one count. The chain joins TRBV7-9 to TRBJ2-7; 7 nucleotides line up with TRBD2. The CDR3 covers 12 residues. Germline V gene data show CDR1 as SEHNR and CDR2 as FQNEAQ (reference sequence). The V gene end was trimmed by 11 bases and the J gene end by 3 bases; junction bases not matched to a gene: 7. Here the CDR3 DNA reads TGTGCCGCCAGCCGGGGGGACTACGAGCAGTACTTC. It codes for CAASRGDYEQYF.

Here the CDR3 reads CASSKALGTGSSGANVLTF. The CDR3 nucleotides are TGTGCCAGCAGCAAAGCTCTTGGGACAGGGAGCTCTGGGGCCAACGTCCTGACTTTC. The chain links TRBV21-1 to TRBJ2-6; TRBD1, the table's D call, was not compared with the DNA. TRBV21-1 is termed a pseudogene. The length of the CDR3 is 19 residues.

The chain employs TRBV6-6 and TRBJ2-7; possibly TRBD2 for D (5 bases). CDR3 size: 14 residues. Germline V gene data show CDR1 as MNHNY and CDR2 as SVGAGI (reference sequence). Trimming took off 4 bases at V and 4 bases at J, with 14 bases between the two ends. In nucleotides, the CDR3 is TGTGCCAGCAGTTTTCGGAGCGGTACATACGAGCAGTACTTC. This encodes CASSFRSGTYEQYF.

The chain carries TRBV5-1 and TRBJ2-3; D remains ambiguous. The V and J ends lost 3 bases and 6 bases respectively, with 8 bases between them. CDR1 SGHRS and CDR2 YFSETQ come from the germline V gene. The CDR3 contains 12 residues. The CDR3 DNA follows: TGCGCCAGCAGCTCAGGTGGGGATACGCAGTATTTT. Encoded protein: CASSSGGDTQYF.

In DNA, the CDR3 is TGTGCCACCAGCAGAGAAGGGCTAGCGGGAGTAACCAATGAGCAGTTCTTC. It codes for CATSREGLAGVTNEQFF. The genes are TRBV15 and TRBJ2-1, with 10 nucleotides matching TRBD2. The CDR3 is 17 amino acids. Germline V gene data show CDR1 as LNHNV and CDR2 as YYDKDF (reference sequence). Trimming cost V 0 bases and J 6 bases; bases outside gene matches: 8.

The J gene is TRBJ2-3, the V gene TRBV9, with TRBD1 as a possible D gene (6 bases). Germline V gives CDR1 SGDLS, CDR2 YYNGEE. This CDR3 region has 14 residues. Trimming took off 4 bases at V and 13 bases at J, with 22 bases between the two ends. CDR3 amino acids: CASSPRQGIREKYF. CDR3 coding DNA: TGTGCCAGCAGCCCGCGCCAGGGGATAAGGGAGAAGTATTTT.

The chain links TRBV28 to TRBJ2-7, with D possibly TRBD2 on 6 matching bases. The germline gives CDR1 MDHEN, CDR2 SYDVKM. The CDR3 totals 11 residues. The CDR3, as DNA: TGTGGGGTAACGACGGGGGACGAGCAGTACTTC. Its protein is CGVTTGDEQYF.

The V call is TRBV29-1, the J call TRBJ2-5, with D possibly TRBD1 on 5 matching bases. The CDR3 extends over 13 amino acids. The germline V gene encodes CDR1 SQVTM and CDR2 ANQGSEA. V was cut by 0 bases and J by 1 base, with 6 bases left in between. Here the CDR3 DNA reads TGCAGCGTTGAAGACAGGGCCCAAGAGACCCAGTACTTC. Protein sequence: CSVEDRAQETQYF.

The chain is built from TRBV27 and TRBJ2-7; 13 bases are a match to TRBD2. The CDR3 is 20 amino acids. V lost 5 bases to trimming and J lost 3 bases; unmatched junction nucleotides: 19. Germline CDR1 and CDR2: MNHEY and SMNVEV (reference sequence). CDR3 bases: TGTGCCAGCAGTCCCCGGATCCCCCCCCCGACTAGCGGGAGGCTCTACGAGCAGTACTTC. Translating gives CASSPRIPPPTSGRLYEQYF.

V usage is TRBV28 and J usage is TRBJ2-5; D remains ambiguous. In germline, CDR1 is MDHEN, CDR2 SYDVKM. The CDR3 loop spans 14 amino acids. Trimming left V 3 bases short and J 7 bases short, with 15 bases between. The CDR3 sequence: CASSFTSTRGTQYF. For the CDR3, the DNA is TGTGCCAGCAGTTTTACTTCCACCCGAGGGACCCAGTACTTC. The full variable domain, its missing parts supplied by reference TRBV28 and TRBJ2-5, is DVKVTQSSRYLVKRTGEKVFLECVQDMDHENMFWYRQDPGLGLRLIYFSYDVKMKEKGDIPEGYSVSREKKERFSLILESASTNQTSMYLCASSFTSTRGTQYFGPGTRLLVL.

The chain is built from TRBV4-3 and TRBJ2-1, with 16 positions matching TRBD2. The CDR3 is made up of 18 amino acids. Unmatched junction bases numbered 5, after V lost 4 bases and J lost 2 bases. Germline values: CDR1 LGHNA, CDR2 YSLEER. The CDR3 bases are TGCGCCAGCAGCCTGGGACTAGCGGGAGGGCCGACCTACAATGAGCAGTTCTTC. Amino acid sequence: CASSLGLAGGPTYNEQFF.

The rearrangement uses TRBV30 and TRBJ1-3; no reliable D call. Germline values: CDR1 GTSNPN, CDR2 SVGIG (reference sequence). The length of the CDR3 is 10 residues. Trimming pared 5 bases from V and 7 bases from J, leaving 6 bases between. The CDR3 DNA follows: TGTGCCTGGGGAGGGAACACCATATATTTT. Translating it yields CAWGGNTIYF.

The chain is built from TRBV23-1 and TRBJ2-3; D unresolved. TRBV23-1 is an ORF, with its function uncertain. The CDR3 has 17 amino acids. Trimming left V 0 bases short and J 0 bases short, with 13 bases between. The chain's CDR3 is CASSQSCQANSTDTQYF. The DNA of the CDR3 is TGCGCCAGCAGTCAATCGTGCCAGGCAAATAGCACAGATACGCAGTATTTT.

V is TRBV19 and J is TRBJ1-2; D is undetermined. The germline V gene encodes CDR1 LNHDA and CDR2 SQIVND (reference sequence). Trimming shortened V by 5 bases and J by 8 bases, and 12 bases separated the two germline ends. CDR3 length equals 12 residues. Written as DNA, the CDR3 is TGTGCCAGTAGTTCCGTCGCCGGGGGCTACACCTTC. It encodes CASSSVAGGYTF.

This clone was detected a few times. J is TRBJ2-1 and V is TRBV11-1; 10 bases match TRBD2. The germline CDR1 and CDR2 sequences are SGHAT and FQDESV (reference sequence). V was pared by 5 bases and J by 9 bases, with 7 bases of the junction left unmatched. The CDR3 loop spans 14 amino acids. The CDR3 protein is CASSPGLARGEQFF. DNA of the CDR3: TGTGCCAGCAGCCCGGGACTAGCGCGCGGTGAGCAGTTCTTC.

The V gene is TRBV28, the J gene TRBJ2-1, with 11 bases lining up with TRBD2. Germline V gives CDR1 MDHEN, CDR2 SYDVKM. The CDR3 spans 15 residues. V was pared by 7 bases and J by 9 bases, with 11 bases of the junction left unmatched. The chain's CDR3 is CASTLLLAGVGEQFF. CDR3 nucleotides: TGTGCCAGCACCTTACTACTAGCGGGAGTCGGTGAGCAGTTCTTC. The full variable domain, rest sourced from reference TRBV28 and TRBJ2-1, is DVKVTQSSRYLVKRTGEKVFLECVQDMDHENMFWYRQDPGLGLRLIYFSYDVKMKEKGDIPEGYSVSREKKERFSLILESASTNQTSMYLCASTLLLAGVGEQFFGPGTRLTVL.

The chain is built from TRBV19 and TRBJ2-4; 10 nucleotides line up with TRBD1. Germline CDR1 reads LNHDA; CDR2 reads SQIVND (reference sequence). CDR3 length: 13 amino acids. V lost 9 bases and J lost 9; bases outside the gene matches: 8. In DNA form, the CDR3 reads TGTGCCAGCCTGGGACAGGGGCTTGGCATTCAGTACTTC. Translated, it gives CASLGQGLGIQYF.

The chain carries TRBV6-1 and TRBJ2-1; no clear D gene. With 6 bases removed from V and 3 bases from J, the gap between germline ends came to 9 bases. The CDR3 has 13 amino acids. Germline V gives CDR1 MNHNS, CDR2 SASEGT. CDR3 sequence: CASSPRSYNEQFF. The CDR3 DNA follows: TGTGCCAGCAGCCCCCGGAGCTACAATGAGCAGTTCTTC.

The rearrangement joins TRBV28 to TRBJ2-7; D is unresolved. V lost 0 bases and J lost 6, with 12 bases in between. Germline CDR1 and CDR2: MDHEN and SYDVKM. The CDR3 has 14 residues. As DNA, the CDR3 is TGTGCCAGCAGTTTATGGGGTGGGCTGGGCGAGCAGTACTTC. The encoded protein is CASSLWGGLGEQYF. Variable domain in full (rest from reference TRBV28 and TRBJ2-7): DVKVTQSSRYLVKRTGEKVFLECVQDMDHENMFWYRQDPGLGLRLIYFSYDVKMKEKGDIPEGYSVSREKKERFSLILESASTNQTSMYLCASSLWGGLGEQYFGPGTRLTVT.

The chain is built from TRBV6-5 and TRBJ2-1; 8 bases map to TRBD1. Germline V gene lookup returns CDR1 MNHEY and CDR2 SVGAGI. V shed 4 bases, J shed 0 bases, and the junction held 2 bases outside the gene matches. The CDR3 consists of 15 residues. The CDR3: CASSSTGGSYNEQFF. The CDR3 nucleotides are TGTGCCAGCAGTTCAACAGGGGGCTCCTACAATGAGCAGTTCTTC.

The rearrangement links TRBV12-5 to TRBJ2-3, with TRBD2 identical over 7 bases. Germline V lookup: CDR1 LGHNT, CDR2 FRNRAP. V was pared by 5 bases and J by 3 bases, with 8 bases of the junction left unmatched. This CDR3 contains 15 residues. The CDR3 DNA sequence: TGTGCTAGTGGTGGGACGCGGGGGTGGACAGATACGCAGTATTTT. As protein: CASGGTRGWTDTQYF.

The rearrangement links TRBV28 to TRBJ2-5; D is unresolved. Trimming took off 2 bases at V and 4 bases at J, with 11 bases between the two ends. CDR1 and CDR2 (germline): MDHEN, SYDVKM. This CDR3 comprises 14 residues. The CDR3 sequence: CASSLVRWAETQYF. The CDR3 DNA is TGTGCCAGCAGTTTAGTTCGCTGGGCAGAGACCCAGTACTTC.

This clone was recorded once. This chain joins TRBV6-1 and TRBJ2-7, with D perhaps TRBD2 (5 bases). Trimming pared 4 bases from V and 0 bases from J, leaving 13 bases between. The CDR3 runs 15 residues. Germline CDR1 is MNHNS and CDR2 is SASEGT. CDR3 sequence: CASSVETNPSYEQYF. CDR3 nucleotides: TGTGCCAGCAGTGTGGAGACTAACCCCTCCTACGAGCAGTACTTC.

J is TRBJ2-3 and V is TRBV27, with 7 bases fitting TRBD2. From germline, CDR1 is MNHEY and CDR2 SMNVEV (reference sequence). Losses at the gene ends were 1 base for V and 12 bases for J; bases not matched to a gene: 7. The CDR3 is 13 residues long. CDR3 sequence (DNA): TGTGCCAGCAGTTTATTCAGCGGGACTTCACAGTATTTT. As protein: CASSLFSGTSQYF.